This T cell receptor (beta chain) was documented in a study of breast tumors, draining lymph nodes, adjacent tissues. Study results and caveats: Findings are consistent with lymph node origin and intratumoral expansion of most tumor T cells. Compared with lymph nodes, tumors were less diverse; compared with nontumor tissue, more. Luminal-like breast cancer showed significantly higher tumor–nontumor repertoire similarity than basal-like. Tumor T cell lymph node origin was a supported hypothesis, not proven.

This clonotype has ten or more counts. The target antigen is unknown. The CDR3 sequence is 14 residues long. Germline CDR1 reads ENHRY; CDR2 reads SYGVKD. V was pared by 5 bases and J by 5 bases, with 6 bases of the junction left unmatched. Breast cancer patients provided tissue from their axillary draining lymph nodes. TCRdb called the multiplex PCR reads again in MiXCR, with one record for every CDR3 protein. The table has around 130,000 distinct CDR3 sequences, nearly 20% seen once. This TCR was recovered from a female donor with breast cancer. Some clones in this sample may be carry-over from other donors' samples. The V gene is TRBV10-3, the J gene TRBJ2-1; 7 bases are a match to TRBD1. The sample was axillary lymph node tissue. This chain's CDR3 is CAISSGTVDNEQFF. DNA for the CDR3: TGTGCCATCAGTTCCGGGACAGTAGACAATGAGCAGTTCTTC.